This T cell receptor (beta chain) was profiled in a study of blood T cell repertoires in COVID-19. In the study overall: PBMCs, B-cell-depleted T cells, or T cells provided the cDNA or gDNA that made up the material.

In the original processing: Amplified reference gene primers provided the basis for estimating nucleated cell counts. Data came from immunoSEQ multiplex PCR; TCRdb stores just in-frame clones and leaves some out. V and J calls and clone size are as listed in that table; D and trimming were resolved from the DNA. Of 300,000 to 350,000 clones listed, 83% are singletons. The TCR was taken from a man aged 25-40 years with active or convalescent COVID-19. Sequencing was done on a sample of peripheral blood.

The CDR3 DNA reads as TGTGCCAGCAGTTTTAGGGGTAGCGGGACTCCGGCGGTGTTCTTC. It is translated as CASSFRGSGTPAVFF. The chain is built from TRBV27 and TRBJ2-1; 8 nucleotides agree with TRBD2. Germline V gives CDR1 MNHEY, CDR2 SMNVEV (reference sequence). The CDR3 runs 15 residues. With V trimmed by 3 bases and J by 15 bases, 16 bases remained unmatched.